These T cell receptor beta chains were read from a single sample in a study of cytomegalovirus exposure and HLA in healthy donors. This table comes from immunoSEQ multiplex PCR, and its TCRdb copy is limited to in-frame clones, with some not included. The sample includes some 79,000 clones, around 94% of them seen just once. The sample comprised PBMCs. These receptor sequences come from a woman aged 18-29 years in good health and CMV-seropositive. The CDR3 runs from the conserved cysteine through the conserved F or W. D genes are given only for firm matches. The size field is filled for only some rows; it gives once, few, many or a size class.

v_gene	j_gene	d_gene	abundance	CDR3aa	CDR3nt
TRBV27	TRBJ2-7	TRBD2	.	CASSLYREAAYEQYF	TGTGCCAGCAGTTTATACCGGGAGGCTGCCTACGAGCAGTACTTC
TRBV4-3	TRBJ1-2	.	.	CASSQVANRGYTF	TGCGCCAGCAGCCAAGTGGCCAATCGAGGCTACACCTTC
TRBV7-9	TRBJ2-2	.	.	CASSLTGVGELFF	TGTGCCAGCAGCTTAACGGGGGTCGGGGAGCTGTTTTTT
TRBV18	TRBJ2-1	TRBD2	.	CASSPEGLGSNEQFF	TGTGCCAGCTCACCAGAGGGACTAGGGTCCAATGAGCAGTTCTTC
TRBV10-2	TRBJ2-1	TRBD2	.	CASSLSGGPYNEQFF	TGCGCCAGCAGTCTTAGCGGGGGGCCCTACAATGAGCAGTTCTTC
TRBV19	TRBJ1-2	TRBD1	.	CASSIAGTGVLYGYTF	TGTGCCAGTAGTATAGCTGGGACAGGGGTTCTGTATGGCTACACCTTC
TRBV11-2	TRBJ2-7	.	.	CASSMDLKSSYEQYF	TGTGCCAGCAGCATGGACTTAAAGAGCTCCTACGAGCAGTACTTC
TRBV5-6	TRBJ1-1	.	.	CASSADAGSAEAFF	TGTGCCAGCAGCGCAGATGCGGGTTCCGCTGAAGCTTTCTTT
TRBV7-9	TRBJ1-3	TRBD1	.	CASSLTGQGFGNTIYF	TGTGCCAGCAGCTTAACGGGACAGGGCTTTGGAAACACCATATATTTT
TRBV27	TRBJ1-3	TRBD1	.	CASRTTGVDTIYF	TGTGCCAGCAGAACGACAGGGGTTGACACCATATATTTT
TRBV7-8	TRBJ2-7	.	.	CASSLRSRGAEQYF	TGTGCCAGCAGCTTAAGGAGCAGGGGTGCCGAGCAGTACTTC
TRBV18	TRBJ2-7	.	.	CASSPTFGGGAEQYF	TGTGCCAGCTCACCTACCTTCGGCGGGGGCGCCGAGCAGTACTTC
TRBV7-6	TRBJ2-7	.	once	CASSARGGGRTSSTYEQYF	TGTGCCAGCAGCGCCCGTGGGGGCGGCAGGACTTCATCCACCTACGAGCAGTACTTC
TRBV12-5	TRBJ2-7	.	.	CASAPTWTGKNEQYF	TGTGCTAGTGCCCCAACCTGGACTGGAAAGAACGAGCAGTACTTC
TRBV18	TRBJ2-3	.	.	CASSPPSQRDTQYF	TGTGCCAGCTCACCACCGAGCCAACGAGATACGCAGTATTTT
TRBV28	TRBJ2-1	.	.	CASSLGTFSYNEQFF	TGTGCCAGCAGTTTGGGGACTTTCTCCTACAATGAGCAGTTCTTC
TRBV4-1	TRBJ1-2	.	.	CASSQDSGSNYGYTF	TGCGCCAGCAGCCAAGATAGCGGGTCTAACTATGGCTACACCTTC
TRBV7-7	TRBJ1-6	.	.	CASSKDSYSPLHF	TGTGCTAGCAGCAAAGACAGCTATTCACCCCTCCACTTT
TRBV28	TRBJ1-1	.	.	CASSLAPQTPFF	TGTGCCAGCAGTTTGGCACCTCAGACACCTTTCTTT
TRBV18	TRBJ1-1	TRBD1	.	CASSLGQGATEAFF	TGTGCCAGCTCACTTGGACAGGGGGCCACTGAAGCTTTCTTT
TRBV5-6	TRBJ1-5	.	.	CASSLLDGIGPQHF	TGTGCCAGCAGCTTGTTAGACGGGATCGGGCCCCAGCATTTT
TRBV11-2	TRBJ2-3	TRBD2	.	CASSLGTSADTQYF	TGTGCCAGCAGCTTAGGAACTAGCGCCGATACGCAGTATTTT
TRBV5-6	TRBJ1-3	.	.	CASSQTLGGNTRNTIYF	TGTGCCAGCAGCCAAACCTTGGGAGGGAACACTCGAAACACCATATATTTT
TRBV6-5	TRBJ1-2	.	.	CASSMTGPNYGYTF	TGTGCCAGCAGTATGACAGGTCCTAACTATGGCTACACCTTC
TRBV2	TRBJ2-1	.	.	CASSDWGGEYNEQFF	TGTGCCAGCAGTGATTGGGGAGGAGAGTACAATGAGCAGTTCTTC
TRBV7-2	TRBJ1-2	TRBD1	.	CASSGTGALKNNYGYTF	TGTGCCAGCAGCGGGACAGGGGCACTTAAAAATAACTATGGCTACACCTTC
TRBV2	TRBJ1-1	.	once	CASSPSERVDETGMNTEAFF	TGTGCCAGCAGTCCATCGGAGAGGGTGGATGAAACAGGGATGAACACTGAAGCTTTCTTT
TRBV7-9	TRBJ1-5	.	.	CASSRDRTDQPQHF	TGTGCCAGCAGCCGCGACAGAACAGATCAGCCCCAGCATTTT
TRBV5-4	TRBJ2-7	.	.	CASSLAGLLGEQYF	TGTGCCAGCAGCTTGGCAGGGCTATTGGGCGAGCAGTACTTC
TRBV5-4	TRBJ2-3	TRBD2	.	CASSLGLGGGTDTQYF	TGTGCCAGCAGCCTTGGACTAGGTGGGGGCACAGATACGCAGTATTTT
TRBV7-9	TRBJ2-3	TRBD2	.	CASSQGQISGSGTDTQYF	TGTGCCAGCAGCCAAGGACAGATTAGCGGGAGCGGGACAGATACGCAGTATTTT
TRBV7-8	TRBJ1-2	TRBD1	.	CASSARSGTGLDTYGYTF	TGTGCCAGCAGCGCACGATCCGGGACAGGACTAGACACCTATGGCTACACCTTC
TRBV6-6	TRBJ2-2	TRBD2	.	CASRPSGGHTGELFF	TGTGCCAGCAGGCCCAGCGGGGGGCACACCGGGGAGCTGTTTTTT
TRBV7-9	TRBJ2-1	.	.	CASSLVGGANPENNEQFF	TGTGCCAGCAGCTTAGTGGGTGGGGCAAACCCGGAAAACAATGAGCAGTTCTTC
TRBV7-8	TRBJ1-4	.	.	CASSRPETAEGEKLFF	TGTGCCAGCAGTAGACCGGAGACAGCCGAAGGTGAAAAACTGTTTTTT
TRBV18	TRBJ2-1	TRBD2	once	CASVTSGGIYNEQFF	TGTGCCAGCGTGACTAGCGGGGGCATCTACAATGAGCAGTTCTTC
TRBV27	TRBJ1-1	TRBD1	.	CASSRIQGGTEAFF	TGTGCCAGCAGTCGTATACAGGGGGGTACTGAAGCTTTCTTT
TRBV28	TRBJ2-1	TRBD1	.	CASSQGQAPYNEQFF	TGTGCCAGCAGCCAGGGACAGGCGCCCTACAATGAGCAGTTCTTC
TRBV11-2	TRBJ2-5	.	.	CASLTGEEETQYF	TGTGCCAGCCTTACCGGGGAAGAAGAGACCCAGTACTTC
TRBV29-1	TRBJ2-3	TRBD1	once	CSVPGQGLTDTQYF	TGCAGCGTCCCGGGACAGGGATTAACAGATACGCAGTATTTT
TRBV19	TRBJ1-5	TRBD1	.	CASRDRMDNQPQHF	TGTGCCAGTAGGGACAGGATGGACAATCAGCCCCAGCATTTT
TRBV19	TRBJ1-5	TRBD1	.	CASTPPRQGGYSNQPQHF	TGTGCCAGTACCCCCCCGCGGCAGGGGGGATATAGCAATCAGCCCCAGCATTTT